Included here is one TCR beta chain sequence, with context. This sample was taken from a study of T cell responses to AZD1222 COVID-19 vaccine. CDR1 and CDR2 (germline): SNHLY, FYNNEI. The CDR3 has 14 residues. The V and J ends lost 3 bases and 8 bases respectively, with 13 bases between them. Method: immunoSEQ multiplex PCR; TCRdb's copy keeps in-frame clones and lacks some. The sample records about 150,000 clones, about 91% being singletons. The chain combines TRBV2 with TRBJ1-4, with D possibly TRBD1 on 5 matching bases. This specimen was peripheral blood, taken on day 0 of AZD1222 vaccination. The TCR was taken from an adult in good health. The CDR3 DNA follows: TGTGCCAGCAGTGATGGGCAGGGACGGGAAAAACTGTTTTTT. Protein product: CASSDGQGREKLFF.